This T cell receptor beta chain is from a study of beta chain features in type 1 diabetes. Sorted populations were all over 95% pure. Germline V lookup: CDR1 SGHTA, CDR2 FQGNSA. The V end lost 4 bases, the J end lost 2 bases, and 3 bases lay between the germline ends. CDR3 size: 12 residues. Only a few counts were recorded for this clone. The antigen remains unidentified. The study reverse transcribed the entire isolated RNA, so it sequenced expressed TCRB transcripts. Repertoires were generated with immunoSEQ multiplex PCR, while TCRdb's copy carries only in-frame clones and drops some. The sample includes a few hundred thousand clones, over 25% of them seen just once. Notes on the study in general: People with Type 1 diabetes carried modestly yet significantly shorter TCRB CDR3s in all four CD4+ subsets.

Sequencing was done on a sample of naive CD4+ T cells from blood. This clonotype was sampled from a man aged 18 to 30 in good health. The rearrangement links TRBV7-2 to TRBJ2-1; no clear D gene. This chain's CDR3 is CASSSAYNEQFF. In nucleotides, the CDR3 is TGTGCCAGCAGCTCGGCCTACAATGAGCAGTTCTTC.